These T cell receptor beta chains were read from a single sample in a study of T cell responses to AZD1222 COVID-19 vaccine. Repertoires were generated with immunoSEQ multiplex PCR, while TCRdb's copy carries only in-frame clones and drops some. The sample has roughly 80,000 clones; roughly 90% are singletons. The source was peripheral blood, collected on day 0 of MenACWY control vaccination. The source of these receptors is an adult in good health. Each CDR3 is given with its conserved first and last residue. Each record gives: CDR3 protein, CDR3 DNA, CDR3 length, V gene, J gene, D gene, clone size. D genes are given only for firm matches. Size values are once, few and many counts, or a class for expanded clones, and some rows have none.

CDR3aa: CASSLWGTSSYEQYF
CDR3nt: TGTGCCAGCAGTTTATGGGGCACCAGCTCCTACGAGCAGTACTTC
len: 15
v_gene: TRBV28
j_gene: TRBJ2-7
d_gene: .
abundance: .

CDR3aa: CAWSATNPYEQYF
CDR3nt: TGTGCCTGGAGCGCAACGAACCCCTACGAGCAGTACTTC
len: 13
v_gene: TRBV30
j_gene: TRBJ2-7
d_gene: .
abundance: .

CDR3aa: CASSQRQATNEKLFF
CDR3nt: TGTGCCAGCAGCCAAAGACAGGCAACTAATGAAAAACTGTTTTTT
len: 15
v_gene: TRBV3-1/TRBV3-2
j_gene: TRBJ1-4
d_gene: .
abundance: .

CDR3aa: CAWSVQGAQPQHF
CDR3nt: TGTGCCTGGAGTGTTCAAGGGGCTCAGCCCCAGCATTTT
len: 13
v_gene: TRBV30
j_gene: TRBJ1-5
d_gene: .
abundance: few

CDR3aa: CASSSVFGGGASYNEQFF
CDR3nt: TGTGCCAGCAGCTCTGTATTTGGCGGAGGGGCTTCCTACAATGAGCAGTTCTTC
len: 18
v_gene: TRBV5-8
j_gene: TRBJ2-1
d_gene: .
abundance: .

CDR3aa: CASSIAYGYTF
CDR3nt: TGTGCCAGTAGTATAGCGTATGGCTACACCTTC
len: 11
v_gene: TRBV19
j_gene: TRBJ1-2
d_gene: .
abundance: .

CDR3aa: CASSPVPGGARGTEAFF
CDR3nt: TGTGCCAGCTCACCAGTTCCCGGGGGGGCAAGGGGCACTGAAGCTTTCTTT
len: 17
v_gene: TRBV18
j_gene: TRBJ1-1
d_gene: .
abundance: .

CDR3aa: CASGTGGPADTQYF
CDR3nt: TGTGCCAGCGGGACGGGAGGGCCCGCAGATACGCAGTATTTT
len: 14
v_gene: TRBV7-7
j_gene: TRBJ2-3
d_gene: TRBD2
abundance: .

CDR3aa: CSVAGTNSNQPQHF
CDR3nt: TGCAGCGTTGCAGGGACGAATAGCAATCAGCCCCAGCATTTT
len: 14
v_gene: TRBV29-1
j_gene: TRBJ1-5
d_gene: .
abundance: .

CDR3aa: CASRLGQINQPQHF
CDR3nt: TGTGCCAGCAGATTGGGACAGATCAATCAGCCCCAGCATTTT
len: 14
v_gene: TRBV6-5
j_gene: TRBJ1-5
d_gene: TRBD1
abundance: .

CDR3aa: CASSLSNGASTDTQYF
CDR3nt: TGTGCCAGCAGCCTCTCAAACGGGGCTAGCACAGATACGCAGTATTTT
len: 16
v_gene: TRBV9
j_gene: TRBJ2-3
d_gene: .
abundance: .

CDR3aa: CASSYSPGQGVYEQYF
CDR3nt: TGTGCCAGCAGTTACTCCCCGGGACAGGGTGTCTACGAGCAGTACTTC
len: 16
v_gene: TRBV6-5
j_gene: TRBJ2-7
d_gene: TRBD1
abundance: .

CDR3aa: CASSLALGQGTGELFF
CDR3nt: TGTGCCAGCAGCTTAGCGCTAGGGCAGGGCACCGGGGAGCTGTTTTTT
len: 16
v_gene: TRBV7-2
j_gene: TRBJ2-2
d_gene: .
abundance: .

CDR3aa: CASSLAGASGEQFF
CDR3nt: TGCGCCAGCAGCTTGGCCGGGGCCTCGGGTGAGCAGTTCTTC
len: 14
v_gene: TRBV5-1
j_gene: TRBJ2-1
d_gene: .
abundance: once

CDR3aa: CASSMGAGRETQYF
CDR3nt: TGTGCCAGTAGTATGGGGGCGGGTAGGGAGACCCAGTACTTC
len: 14
v_gene: TRBV19
j_gene: TRBJ2-5
d_gene: .
abundance: few

CDR3aa: CATSRSRTSGTAEQYF
CDR3nt: TGTGCCACCAGCAGGTCAAGAACTAGCGGGACTGCCGAGCAGTACTTC
len: 16
v_gene: TRBV15
j_gene: TRBJ2-7
d_gene: TRBD2
abundance: .

CDR3aa: CASSLTASRAHGLSSYEQYF
CDR3nt: TGTGCCAGCAGTTTAACCGCCAGTAGGGCCCACGGACTTAGCTCCTACGAGCAGTACTTC
len: 20
v_gene: TRBV27
j_gene: TRBJ2-7
d_gene: .
abundance: .

CDR3aa: CATSDWTVGYNEQFF
CDR3nt: TGTGCCACCAGTGATTGGACGGTAGGTTACAATGAGCAGTTCTTC
len: 15
v_gene: TRBV24-1
j_gene: TRBJ2-1
d_gene: .
abundance: .

CDR3aa: CASSREGTEAFF
CDR3nt: TGTGCCAGCAGCCGGGAGGGGACTGAAGCTTTCTTT
len: 12
v_gene: TRBV3-1/TRBV3-2
j_gene: TRBJ1-1
d_gene: .
abundance: .

CDR3aa: CASLAQSGGHNEQFF
CDR3nt: TGTGCCAGCCTGGCACAAAGCGGGGGACACAATGAGCAGTTCTTC
len: 15
v_gene: TRBV10-3
j_gene: TRBJ2-1
d_gene: TRBD2
abundance: .

CDR3aa: CASSLGTGFYEQYF
CDR3nt: TGTGCCAGCAGTTTGGGGACAGGCTTCTACGAGCAGTACTTC
len: 14
v_gene: TRBV28
j_gene: TRBJ2-7
d_gene: TRBD1
abundance: .

CDR3aa: CASSYYSLETGELFF
CDR3nt: TGTGCCAGCAGTTACTACAGCTTGGAAACCGGGGAGCTGTTTTTT
len: 15
v_gene: TRBV28
j_gene: TRBJ2-2
d_gene: .
abundance: once

CDR3aa: CAWDSLASGSRGEQFF
CDR3nt: TGTGCCTGGGATTCACTGGCTAGCGGGAGTCGGGGCGAGCAGTTCTTC
len: 16
v_gene: TRBV30
j_gene: TRBJ2-1
d_gene: TRBD2
abundance: few

CDR3aa: CASSYVDIAQPQHF
CDR3nt: TGTGCCAGCAGTTACGTCGACATCGCTCAGCCCCAGCATTTT
len: 14
v_gene: TRBV6-2/TRBV6-3
j_gene: TRBJ1-5
d_gene: .
abundance: .

CDR3aa: CSAVTEKLFF
CDR3nt: TGCAGTGCTGTCACTGAAAAACTGTTTTTT
len: 10
v_gene: TRBV20-1
j_gene: TRBJ1-4
d_gene: .
abundance: .

CDR3aa: CASSMGTVDTGELFF
CDR3nt: TGTGCCAGCAGTATGGGGACGGTGGACACCGGGGAGCTGTTTTTT
len: 15
v_gene: TRBV6-5
j_gene: TRBJ2-2
d_gene: .
abundance: .

CDR3aa: CASSYSIGAGQPQHF
CDR3nt: TGTGCCAGCAGTTACTCGATCGGGGCTGGGCAGCCCCAGCATTTT
len: 15
v_gene: TRBV6-6
j_gene: TRBJ1-5
d_gene: .
abundance: .

CDR3aa: CASSQPPGQSLSGYTF
CDR3nt: TGCGCCAGCAGCCAACCCCCGGGACAGAGTCTAAGTGGCTACACCTTC
len: 16
v_gene: TRBV4-1
j_gene: TRBJ1-2
d_gene: TRBD1
abundance: .